These 17 T cell receptor beta chains were all obtained from the same sample, sequenced in a study of early T cells in non-severe SARS-CoV-2 infection. TCRdb reprocessed the 5' RACE reads via MiXCR and lists one record per CDR3 protein. The sample holds 75,000 to 100,000 distinct CDR3 sequences; under 15% are singletons and the top ten take 0.5% to 0.75%. The sequenced sample consisted of whole blood. The source of these receptors is an adult who was a healthcare worker with PCR-confirmed SARS-CoV-2 infection or an uninfected control (not recorded which).

This chain links TRBV29-1 with TRBJ2-5; 10 bases agree with TRBD1. Germline CDR1 reads SQVTM; CDR2 reads ANQGSEA. The J segment lost 4 bases and the V segment lost 6 bases, leaving 11 bases of the junction unmatched. The CDR3 runs to 15 residues. CDR3 sequence reads: CSVLTADRGRETQYF. The CDR3 DNA reads TGCAGCGTCCTCACCGCCGACAGGGGGCGAGAGACCCAGTACTTC.

This clonotype appeared a few times. This chain joins TRBV5-4 and TRBJ1-4; no reliable D call. The CDR3 is made up of 14 amino acids. V lost 0 bases, J lost 3 bases, and 6 bases lay in between. The germline V gene has CDR1 SGHNT and CDR2 YYREEE (reference sequence). CDR3 region: CASSLGGSNEKLFF. Written as DNA, the CDR3 is TGTGCCAGCAGCTTGGGAGGGTCTAATGAAAAACTGTTTTTT.

This clonotype was picked up a small number of times. The rearrangement uses TRBV19 and TRBJ1-5, with a tentative D call TRBD1 (5 bases). V dropped 7 bases and J dropped 1 base, with 14 bases sitting between them. The CDR3 runs 15 residues. CDR1 and CDR2 from the germline V gene are LNHDA and SQIVND (reference sequence). The CDR3 here is CASTSFGGSNQPQHF. The DNA of the CDR3 is TGTGCCAGTACCTCCTTCGGGGGAAGCAATCAGCCCCAGCATTTT.

This clonotype was seen only a few times. The V call is TRBV7-2, the J call TRBJ2-3; maybe TRBD2 (5 bases). The CDR3 is 13 amino acids. Per germline, CDR1 SGHTA and CDR2 FQGNSA. V lost 11 bases, J lost 4 bases, and 16 bases lay in between. The CDR3 DNA follows: TGTGCCGGGAGCGAGAGGGCCGCAGATACGCAGTATTTT. This codes for CAGSERAADTQYF.

The chain is built from TRBV30 and TRBJ2-7; D is possibly TRBD1 (6 bases). The CDR3 loop spans 11 amino acids. Germline V CDR1 and CDR2: GTSNPN, SVGIG (reference sequence). The V and J ends lost 1 base and 6 bases respectively, with 7 bases between them. The CDR3 spells CAWSEGGEQYV. CDR3 bases: TGTGCCTGGAGTGAAGGGGGCGAGCAGTACGTC.

The J gene is TRBJ1-2, the V gene TRBV4-1; D is ambiguous. The length of the CDR3 is 15 residues. In germline, CDR1 is MGHRA, CDR2 YSYEKL. Trimming stripped 4 bases from V and 8 bases from J, with 20 bases between. CDR3 in amino acids: CASSLQAGRLTGYTF. CDR3 nucleotide sequence: TGCGCCAGCAGCCTCCAGGCCGGGCGGCTGACCGGCTACACCTTC.

The chain recombines TRBV20-1 with TRBJ2-1; 15 bases line up with TRBD2. Looked up from germline, CDR1 is DFQATT and CDR2 is SNEGSKA (reference sequence). The CDR3 has 20 amino acids. With 2 bases clipped from V and 7 bases from J, the junction kept 18 bases outside the gene matches. The CDR3 region has the DNA TGCAGTGCTAGACGGAACGGAATTGGGACTAGCGGGGGGCCGGGTAATGAGCAGTTCTTC. It codes for CSARRNGIGTSGGPGNEQFF.

This clonotype was detected many times. The rearrangement uses TRBV3-1 and TRBJ1-5; D is unclear. CDR1 and CDR2 from the germline V gene are LGHDT and YNNKEL (reference sequence). There are 14 residues in the CDR3. The V gene lost 0 bases and the J gene lost 6 bases, with 9 bases spanning the gap. The CDR3 nucleotides are TGTGCCAGCAGCCAAGAGGCGGGTGGTCAGCCCCAGCATTTT. As protein: CASSQEAGGQPQHF.

About this clonotype: One junction end disagrees with the germline gene, perhaps due to a read error. The chain couples TRBV20-1 to TRBJ2-2, with TRBD1 matching 11 bases. Germline CDR1 DFQATT, CDR2 SNEGSKA (reference sequence). The CDR3 is 18 residues long. CDR3 sequence: CSAEPSGTGGPDTEELFF. The CDR3 nucleotides read TGCAGTGCTGAACCATCCGGGACAGGGGGTCCGGACACCGAGGAGCTGTTTTTT.

The rearrangement uses TRBV29-1 and TRBJ1-4; no definite D call. V lost 5 bases and J 4 bases, leaving 8 bases between the germline ends. CDR1 and CDR2 from the germline V gene are SQVTM and ANQGSEA. The CDR3 is made up of 12 amino acids. The CDR3 loop reads CSVRRSNEKLFF. The CDR3 region has the DNA TGCAGCGTTCGACGGAGTAATGAAAAACTGTTTTTT.

The gene calls are TRBV6-1 and TRBJ1-1; 7 nucleotides line up with TRBD1. From germline, CDR1 is MNHNS and CDR2 SASEGT. The trim removed 5 bases at V and 3 bases at J, leaving 3 bases unmatched. CDR3 size: 13 residues. CDR3 residues: CASSKTGDTEAFF. CDR3 sequence (DNA): TGTGCCAGCAGTAAAACAGGGGACACTGAAGCTTTCTTT.

In its sample, this clonotype was seen many times. V usage is TRBV6-1 and J usage is TRBJ2-7, with TRBD2 matching 13 bases. Germline assignment: CDR1 MNHNS and CDR2 SASEGT. V lost 4 bases to trimming and J lost 3 bases; unmatched junction nucleotides: 3. The CDR3 spans 15 residues. The chain's CDR3 is CASSALAGGNYEQYV. The CDR3 nucleotides are TGTGCCAGCAGTGCACTAGCGGGGGGGAACTACGAGCAGTACGTC.

This clonotype was detected a few times. The chain employs TRBV6-6 and TRBJ2-6; D perhaps matches TRBD2 (6 bases). Trimming took 2 bases from V and 1 from J, leaving 6 bases between them. This CDR3 contains 15 residues. Germline V CDR1 and CDR2: MNHNY, SVGAGI (reference sequence). The CDR3 is CASSYGGSGANVLTF. The CDR3 bases are TGTGCCAGCAGTTACGGAGGGTCTGGGGCCAACGTCCTGACTTTC.

The V call is TRBV5-1, the J call TRBJ2-4; D gene uncertain. Trimming left V 4 bases short and J 5 bases short, with 4 bases between. The CDR3 sequence is 11 residues long. Germline lookup yields CDR1 SGHRS and CDR2 YFSETQ. CDR3 in DNA: TGCGCCAGCAGCAAGGAAAACATTCAGTACTTC. It translates to CASSKENIQYF.

This sequence joins TRBV24-1 and TRBJ2-3; the match to TRBD1 covers 9 bases. This CDR3 is 16 amino acids long. Looked up from germline, CDR1 is KGHDR and CDR2 is SFDVKD. The junction had 7 bases not matched to a gene; V was cut back by 3 bases and J by 4 bases. The CDR3 bases are TGTGCCACCAGTGATCATACAGGGGGCCGACCAGATACGCAGTATTTT. It is translated as CATSDHTGGRPDTQYF.

This chain joins TRBV6-6 and TRBJ1-5; D is unclear. The CDR3 covers 14 residues. CDR1 and CDR2 (germline): MNHNY, SVGAGI (reference sequence). V lost 6 bases to trimming and J lost 6 bases, with 15 bases between them. The CDR3 region is CASRHPDRLQPQHF. The CDR3 bases are TGTGCCAGCAGACACCCCGACCGACTTCAGCCCCAGCATTTT.

This clonotype is classed as medium-sized (0.01 to 0.1%). The gene calls are TRBV5-6 and TRBJ1-5; maybe TRBD1 (6 bases). The CDR3 runs 13 residues. Germline V gene sequence: CDR1 SGHDT, CDR2 YYEEEE. Trimming removed 3 bases from V and 7 bases from J, with 11 bases in between. The CDR3 sequence: CASSSGGGQPQHF. CDR3 coding DNA: TGTGCCAGCAGCTCCGGGGGGGGCCAGCCCCAGCATTTT.